This TCR beta chain is drawn from a study of cytomegalovirus exposure and HLA in healthy donors (dated by TCRdb to about 2017). Regarding the complete study: An earlier analysis of several hundred of the donors reported under 300 Gb of sequence data and 117 million unique TCR beta sequences obtained from 150 million to 200 million T cells. Along with the approximately 670-subject first cohort, a separate validation cohort of around 110 different subjects was used. Every discovery cohort repertoire had been produced on one sequencing platform. An earlier analysis of a few hundred of the donors applied high-throughput TCR beta sequencing to assess whether each TCR beta V gene segment acted as functional or pseudogenic. The study combined high-throughput TCR immunosequencing, statistical association of individual TCRs with disease status, and machine learning to predict cytomegalovirus infection status. Rather than drawing on any new phenotypic data, the later analysis identified candidate immune exposures from TCR beta sequences and the way those sequences occurred across donors. The study aimed to test whether signatures of past pathogen exposure could be identified by cataloging public T cell receptors. To study patterns of TCR occurrence, a later analysis re-analyzed previously published TCR beta repertoires from just over 650 donors and added high-resolution HLA genotyping. Roughly 300 gigabases of sequencing data and 78 million or so unique TCR sequences were included in an early release covering roughly 600 HLA-typed donors. Donor age, sex, ethnicity and CMV serostatus were compiled alongside the repertoire data. Among the roughly 380 genotyped donors, around 81% belonged to the genetic ancestry cluster associated with self-reported Caucasian donors. The study used immunosequencing to profile the T cell repertoires of hundreds of subjects and linked those repertoires to cytomegalovirus serostatus. Typing coverage varied by locus: roughly 620-640 donors for A, B, C, DRB1 and DQB1; more than 500 for DQA1; some 610 for DPA1; 400 to 480 for DPB1. Among a few hundred genotyped donors of the cohort, an average of approximately 240,000 unique TCR beta nucleotide sequences were sequenced per donor, around 20% of them non-productive. About five DR-DQ haplotypes were treated as single units for association and clustering because of strong linkage in the cohort. A later genetic analysis used genome-wide SNP genotypes for about 60% of the roughly 700 donors, treating that subset as a discovery cohort. HLA typing included class I and class II loci at four-digit resolution. General study outcomes and caveats: In this cohort, only TCR beta chains were sequenced, and detectable features were limited by the absence of alpha or paired-chain data. Because HLA typing was unavailable for some donors at each locus, only the typed subset was used in association tests. The only immune exposure information available for the cohort was CMV serostatus. Some IMGT-functional V segments, including TRBV6-2 and TRBV6-3, could not be distinguished by the 87-base-pair reads and were therefore excluded. A later analysis reported that several top co-occurrence clusters appeared linked to parvovirus B19, influenza, CMV and Epstein-Barr virus. According to the authors, the approach could potentially be generalized to other disease states and immunological phenotypes. Cytomegalovirus status was reported to be diagnosed by the classifier with high specificity and sensitivity in both the original and validation cohorts. In an earlier analysis of several hundred of the donors, most TCR beta V segments were observed in productive rearrangements about 90% or about 30% of the time, broadly matching IMGT annotations. Seventeen rarely observed V segments, including chromosome 9 orphons, were excluded from the earlier analysis of several hundred of the donors because counts were too low. A later analysis found that HLA-associated TCR beta chains were more clonally expanded and had lower generation probabilities than equally common non-associated chains. A later analysis found that most CMV-associated TCR beta chains appeared HLA-restricted, with HLA associations seemingly driven largely by CMV exposure. Three of the identified cytomegalovirus-associated TCR beta chains were confirmed in vitro to be specific for cytomegalovirus antigens. Linkage disequilibrium might explain the correlated functional status among segregating V segments, but an unknown experimental factor could not be ruled out. According to a later genetic analysis, donors in an Asian-associated ancestry cluster had fewer N-insertions in productive TCRs than the approximately 670-donor mean. A cluster of highly shared sequence variants was judged likely to be a technical artifact of the sequencing pipeline. The study gave a list of about 160 TCR beta chains associated with cytomegalovirus. When HLA alleles, especially DR and DQ, strongly co-occurred, TCR associations were difficult to assign to individual alleles. A further reported finding was that TCR beta sequences accurately predicted the HLA-A and HLA-B alleles for most subjects in the first cohort. In a later analysis, the rate of TCR association differed among HLA loci, with DRB1 alleles having the most associated TCRs and HLA-C alleles having the fewest. Specific HLA alleles were associated with 16,951 TCR beta sequences at a false discovery rate of 0.05 in a later analysis. Most TCR sequences were seen in very few donors, while some public TCRs were found in many individuals. Sequencing depth was assumed to be roughly uniform across donors in the presence/absence analyses, though that assumption may not hold. A later genetic analysis associated a missense DCLRE1C variant with V-gene and J-gene trimming of TCR beta chains, and an independent cohort replicated the association.

This clone was seen once. This receptor's antigen is unknown. Per-nucleotide qualities are absent, and no much larger clonotype sits a single base away. The cohort comprised 550 to 700 healthy bone marrow donors. At the time of sampling, every cohort member was nominally healthy, though immune exposures that went unrecorded were likely present. The donor was CMV seropositive and was included in the group of around 300 seropositive cohort members. A peripheral blood sample was collected from each donor, and TCR beta sequencing was performed on peripheral blood mononuclear cells. Genomic DNA was extracted from the blood cell samples with the Qiagen DNeasy Blood Extraction Kit. Libraries came from the immunoSEQ multiplex PCR assay. The multiplex PCR relied on a mix of 60 forward primers for TCR Vbeta segments and 13 reverse primers for TCR Jbeta segments. The CDR3 region of rearranged TCR beta genes was amplified from genomic DNA with a multiplex PCR assay. The amplified TCR beta libraries were sequenced on the Illumina HiSeq System as 87-base-pair reads. The study's processing was this. A later analysis tallied 75 million to 95 million unique TCR beta chains across the 640 or so repertoires, and about 12 million of those chains were shared by two or more donors. A nearest-neighbor algorithm error-corrected the raw reads and collapsed the reads into unique sequences, merging closely related sequences to remove PCR and sequencing errors. To assign V, D and J gene segments, CDR3 sequences were aligned to IMGT reference sequences. For a sequence to be retained, a match of at least six nucleotides was required to both a V gene segment and a J gene segment. A rearrangement was called productive if the CDR3 had no stop codons and remained in frame with V and J, and every other rearrangement was called non-productive. Following IMGT convention, CDR3 was defined as the stretch from the second conserved V-encoded cysteine to the conserved J-encoded phenylalanine. The earlier analysis of 587 of the donors excluded any sequence lacking an unambiguous match to a single V gene segment. In an earlier analysis of 587 of the donors, a V segment was called functional when productive rearrangements were above 56.7%, and segregating when the standard deviation between donors exceeded 5%. To diagnose cytomegalovirus status from the catalog of TCR beta chain sequences, a statistical classification framework was built. In a later analysis, TCR nucleotide sequences were compared against IMGT/GENE-DB human TR gene sequences so that V and J genes could be assigned. In a later analysis, CDR3 sequences and most-parsimonious VDJ recombination scenarios were assigned using the TCRdist pipeline. A later analysis defined each TCR beta chain by its CDR3 amino acid sequence plus V-gene family, and excluded reads lacking a unique V-gene family. A later analysis removed several hundred highly shared, low-generation-probability nucleotide sequences to deal with suspected cross-contamination and a sequencing artifact. A later analysis calculated a clonal expansion index for each public chain from normalized within-repertoire ranks of inferred template counts. Generation probabilities in a later analysis came from a VDJ recombination model fitted to out-of-frame rearrangements, and those results were checked against IGoR. A later analysis scored TCR-TCR, TCR-HLA and TCR-CMV co-occurrence with hypergeometric tests, applying a repertoire-size bias correction to TCR pairs. To estimate false discovery rates, a later analysis permuted the HLA or CMV assignments 20 times. A later analysis grouped co-occurring TCRs with DBSCAN, adding TCRdist sequence similarity when clustering within HLA-allele-positive subsets. Co-occurrence clustering excluded repertoires with fewer than 30,000 or more than 120,000 public chains, plus five with anomalous nucleotide sharing. The source is immuneACCESS, and TCRdb retained only in-frame sequences with V and J called. Part of the clones is not carried over; for the studies checked, unresolved V genes explain less than half of this, and the remainder is unexplained. D and trimming were read from the DNA, whereas the V and J calls and clone size are those reported in that table. Present in this sample are approximately 95,000 clones, about four fifths of which were seen just once. The leading ten clones occupy approximately 4% of the sample.

The CDR3 covers 14 residues, taking in both the cysteine and the phenylalanine. The DNA shown is the 42-base CDR3, in frame from base 1. CDR1 and CDR2 are read off the germline V gene as SGHTA and FQGNSA. Clipping removes 5 bases from V and 1 base from J, with 1 as the unmatched junction base count. Material for sequencing was PBMCs. This receptor chain uses TRBV7-2 and TRBJ2-1, and 8 junction bases match TRBD2. This sequence was found in a woman in her seventies in good health and CMV-seropositive. The CDR3 region reads CASSPGGSYNEQFF. The bases read TGTGCCAGCAGCCCGGGGGGGTCCTACAATGAGCAGTTCTTC. The entire variable domain, with the stretches around the CDR3 drawn from the reference TRBV7-2 and TRBJ2-1 proteins, is GAGVSQSPSNKVTEKGKDVELRCDPISGHTALYWYRQSLGQGLEFLIYFQGNSAPDKSGLPSDRFSAERTGGSVSTLTIQRTQQEDSAVYLCASSPGGSYNEQFFGPGTRLTVL.